These 27 T cell receptor beta chains share one sample of origin, sequenced in a study of post-analysis software for immune sequencing data. Notes on the study in general: TRBV5-6, TRBV5-1 and TRBV20-1 were among a handful of TRBV segments more frequent in patients than controls.

Each TCR beta cDNA library carried unique molecular identifiers. Using its own MiXCR run on the PCR reads, TCRdb lists one record per CDR3 protein. In the table there are approximately 180,000 distinct CDR3 sequences, about 29% of which are singletons. These TCRs' antigens remain unknown. Sequencing input: blood. The source is a girl aged 5 to 17 with multiple sclerosis.

This clonotype was counted only a few times. The chain carries TRBV12-3 or TRBV12-4 and TRBJ1-1; D not resolved. The CDR3 sequence is 13 residues long. The germline V and J ends were trimmed by 10 bases and 1 base, with 13 bases remaining between them. The CDR3 protein is CAILSDWNTEAFF. The CDR3 DNA reads TGTGCCATCCTCAGTGACTGGAACACTGAAGCTTTCTTT.

The sample holds a few counts of this clonotype. J is TRBJ2-2 and V is TRBV28; maybe TRBD1 (6 bases). CDR1 is MDHEN and CDR2 is SYDVKM in the germline V gene. Trimming shortened V by 6 bases and J by 3 bases, and 14 bases separated the two germline ends. The CDR3 is made up of 15 amino acids. DNA for the CDR3: TGTGCCAGCAGGGGGAACAGGGTATACACCGGGGAGCTGTTTTTT. It yields the protein CASRGNRVYTGELFF.

This clonotype was seen repeatedly, ten times or more. V and J are TRBV6-1 and TRBJ2-7; 14 bases agree with TRBD2. From germline, CDR1 is MNHNS and CDR2 SASEGT. Trimming at V came to 6 bases and at J to 5 bases, leaving 3 bases not matched to a gene. The CDR3 length is 14 residues. The CDR3: CASRGTSGSDEQYF. CDR3 in DNA: TGTGCCAGCAGGGGGACTAGCGGGAGCGACGAGCAGTACTTC.

This clonotype is a singleton in its sample. This chain joins TRBV5-1 and TRBJ2-4; no definite D call. CDR3 length: 15 amino acids. Germline CDR1 and CDR2: SGHRS and YFSETQ. V dropped 0 bases and J dropped 1 base, with 8 bases sitting between them. The CDR3 reads CASSLDWGAKNIQYF. The CDR3 DNA follows: TGCGCCAGCAGCTTGGATTGGGGTGCCAAAAACATTCAGTACTTC.

V and J are TRBV13 and TRBJ2-1, with 8 bases fitting TRBD2. This CDR3 has 15 residues. The V gene's germline CDR1 is PRHDT and CDR2 FYEKMQ (reference sequence). Trimming at V came to 0 bases and at J to 6 bases, leaving 4 bases not matched to a gene. The CDR3 coding sequence is TGTGCCAGCAGCTTAGGAACTAGCGGCTTCAATGAGCAGTTCTTC. This encodes CASSLGTSGFNEQFF.

Comments on this clonotype: This could be a read error, since a much larger clone is one nucleotide away. CDR3 nucleotides: TGTGCCAGCAGCTCCGGACTAGGCAGGTACAATGAGCAGTTCTTC. Protein sequence: CASSSGLGRYNEQFF. This rearrangement joins TRBV7-7 to TRBJ2-1, with 7 bases aligning to TRBD2. V gave up 4 bases and J gave up 4 bases; unmatched junction bases: 7. This CDR3 contains 15 residues. Per the germline V gene, CDR1 is SSHAT and CDR2 is FNYEAQ (reference sequence).

The J gene is TRBJ2-7, the V gene TRBV27; D may be TRBD1 (5 bases). The length of the CDR3 is 13 residues. In germline, CDR1 is MNHEY, CDR2 SMNVEV (reference sequence). With 2 bases removed from V and 2 bases from J, the gap between germline ends came to 7 bases. CDR3 amino acids: CASSLGAPYEQYF. CDR3 coding DNA: TGTGCCAGCAGTTTAGGGGCCCCCTACGAGCAGTACTTC.

This clonotype was counted a few times. V gene TRBV10-2 combines with J gene TRBJ1-1, with D perhaps matching TRBD1 (5 bases). The germline V gene encodes CDR1 WSHSY and CDR2 SAAADI. This CDR3 spans 13 amino acids. Deletions cut 8 bases from V and 1 base from J, with 11 bases between. The CDR3: CASGRQSNTEAFF. DNA of the CDR3: TGCGCCAGCGGTAGACAGTCGAACACTGAAGCTTTCTTT.

The V gene is TRBV30, the J gene TRBJ2-7; the match to TRBD2 covers 11 bases. From germline, CDR1 is GTSNPN and CDR2 SVGIG (reference sequence). After removal of 3 bases from V and 1 base from J, the junction contained 11 bases not matched to a gene. The CDR3 runs to 17 residues. Here the CDR3 DNA reads TGTGCCTGGAGCAAAAGACTAGCGGGATTCCCTTCCTACGAGCAGTACTTC. This gives the protein CAWSKRLAGFPSYEQYF.

This clonotype appeared many times. This may arise from a read error, as a much more abundant clone is one base away. The chain recombines TRBV3-1 with TRBJ2-7; 10 bases agree with TRBD1. This CDR3 has 15 residues. V trimming: 1 base; J trimming: 3 bases; junction bases outside the gene matches: 3. The germline CDR1 and CDR2 sequences are LGHDT and YNNKEL (reference sequence). The DNA for the CDR3 is TGTGCCAGCAGCCAAGGGGGGACAGGGGTCTACGAGCAGTACTTC. This gives the protein CASSQGGTGVYEQYF.

This chain uses TRBV28 with TRBJ2-7; D remains unclear. Germline V gene data show CDR1 as MDHEN and CDR2 as SYDVKM. The germline V and J ends were trimmed by 6 bases and 0 bases, with 12 bases remaining between them. The CDR3 is 14 amino acids. The CDR3 DNA reads as TGTGCCAGCAGCGAAAGGTTCAGCTCCTACGAGCAGTACTTC. Translation: CASSERFSSYEQYF. Supplemented by reference TRBV28 and TRBJ2-7, the full variable domain reads DVKVTQSSRYLVKRTGEKVFLECVQDMDHENMFWYRQDPGLGLRLIYFSYDVKMKEKGDIPEGYSVSREKKERFSLILESASTNQTSMYLCASSERFSSYEQYFGPGTRLTVT.

This clonotype was counted a few times. J is TRBJ2-1 and V is TRBV19; 7 bases are shared with TRBD2. The CDR3 is 15 amino acids. V shed 4 bases, J shed 5 bases, and the junction held 8 bases outside the gene matches. Germline CDR1 is LNHDA and CDR2 is SQIVND (reference sequence). CDR3 residues: CASSTSSGFHNEQFF. CDR3 bases: TGTGCCAGTAGTACGTCTAGCGGTTTTCACAATGAGCAGTTCTTC.

Comments on this clonotype: Being one base from a much bigger clone, this may be a read error. The chain is built from TRBV29-1 and TRBJ2-3; D may be TRBD1 (5 bases). The CDR3 runs 14 residues. The germline gives CDR1 SQVTM, CDR2 ANQGSEA. Trimming shortened V by 3 bases and J by 4 bases, and 14 bases separated the two germline ends. CDR3 amino acids: CSVDLTASADTQYF. The CDR3 coding sequence is TGCAGCGTTGATTTGACAGCGAGCGCAGATACGCAGTATTTT.

With regard to this clonotype: At one end, the junction sequence differs from germline, possibly due to a read error. The chain has TRBV7-2 and TRBJ2-5, with TRBD1 identical over 7 bases. The CDR3 is 15 residues long. CDR1 is SGHTA and CDR2 is FQGNSA in the germline V gene. In nucleotides, the CDR3 is TGTGCCAGCAGCGATTTTTACAGGGGCCAAGAGACCCGGTACTTC. Encoded protein: CASSDFYRGQETRYF.

This rearrangement joins TRBV29-1 to TRBJ1-4; 7 bases are shared with TRBD1. The CDR3 covers 11 residues. Germline V gene sequence: CDR1 SQVTM, CDR2 ANQGSEA. The trim removed 4 bases at V and 13 bases at J, leaving 6 bases unmatched. The chain's CDR3 is CSVGTGAALFF. The CDR3 coding sequence is TGCAGCGTTGGCACAGGGGCAGCACTGTTTTTT.

A word on this clonotype: Since a much larger clone is just one base distant, this may be a read error. V gene TRBV5-1 combines with J gene TRBJ2-3; 16 bases line up with TRBD2. Germline V lookup: CDR1 SGHRS, CDR2 YFSETQ. The CDR3 length is 18 residues. With V trimmed by 4 bases and J by 4 bases, 9 bases remained unmatched. CDR3 region: CASSDGTSGRAKADTQYF. The CDR3 region has the DNA TGCGCCAGCAGCGACGGGACTAGCGGGAGGGCCAAGGCAGATACGCAGTATTTT.

The J gene is TRBJ2-7, the V gene TRBV5-1, with D hard to call. There are 12 residues in the CDR3. Germline V lookup: CDR1 SGHRS, CDR2 YFSETQ. Trimming removed 2 bases at V and 4 bases at J, with 7 bases between. The CDR3 DNA reads TGCGCCAGCAGCTTACATCGGTACGAGCAGTACTTC. Translation gives CASSLHRYEQYF.

This clonotype was counted ten times or more. J is TRBJ1-1 and V is TRBV5-1, with D hard to call. The CDR3 is 16 amino acids. V lost 6 bases and J lost 6, with 24 bases in between. CDR1 is SGHRS and CDR2 is YFSETQ in the germline V gene. CDR3 sequence reads: CASTLSVGTSSAEAFF. CDR3 nucleotide sequence: TGCGCCAGCACTTTATCAGTAGGAACCAGCTCGGCTGAAGCTTTCTTT.

This clonotype has just a few counts. The V gene is TRBV5-1, the J gene TRBJ2-3, with D hard to call. Looked up from germline, CDR1 is SGHRS and CDR2 is YFSETQ. The CDR3 is 13 amino acids. Between the trimmed V and J ends, which lost 0 bases and 5 bases, there was a span of 7 bases. The CDR3 DNA reads TGCGCCAGCAGCTTGGCTCCGGGAGATACGCAGTATTTT. As protein: CASSLAPGDTQYF.

The table lists this clonotype with many counts. The J gene is TRBJ2-3, the V gene TRBV7-8; no firm D call. V was pared by 1 base and J by 2 bases, with 10 bases between. Germline CDR1 reads SGHVS; CDR2 reads FQNEAQ. The CDR3 length is 15 residues. The CDR3 spells CASSLELGYTDTQYF. CDR3 DNA sequence: TGTGCCAGCAGCTTAGAGTTAGGGTACACAGATACGCAGTATTTT.

This clonotype was seen repeatedly, ten times or more. This chain joins TRBV25-1 and TRBJ2-1; D not certain. V was shortened by 0 bases and J by 10 bases, with 7 bases between the two germline ends. The CDR3 runs 12 residues. Germline CDR1 reads MGHDK; CDR2 reads SYGVNS. CDR3 DNA: TGTGCCAGCAGTGAATATGGGCGGGAGCAGTTCTTC. Encoded protein: CASSEYGREQFF.

The rearrangement links TRBV5-1 to TRBJ1-1; perhaps TRBD1 as D (5 bases). V was cut by 6 bases and J by 1 base, with 13 bases left in between. Germline V gene data show CDR1 as SGHRS and CDR2 as YFSETQ. This CDR3 is 14 amino acids long. The CDR3 sequence: CASKTQDSNTEAFF. DNA of the CDR3: TGCGCCAGCAAAACACAGGATTCGAACACTGAAGCTTTCTTT.

The chain employs TRBV7-9 and TRBJ2-5; 7 bases agree with TRBD2. The V gene end was trimmed by 11 bases and the J gene end by 4 bases; junction bases not matched to a gene: 10. This CDR3 is built from 13 residues. Germline values: CDR1 SEHNR, CDR2 FQNEAQ (reference sequence). In DNA form, the CDR3 reads TGTGCCGGCGGGGGTTGGGTAGGAGAGACCCAGTACTTC. It encodes CAGGGWVGETQYF.

A remark on this clonotype: Compared with germline, one end of the junction differs, possibly owing to a read error. The chain recombines TRBV4-2 with TRBJ2-5, with TRBD2 matching over 8 bases. Germline V lookup: CDR1 LGHNA, CDR2 YNFKEQ. The length of the CDR3 is 16 residues. The CDR3 DNA sequence: TGTGCCGGCAGCCAAGAAGGAGCGGGAGCTCGGGAGACCCAGTACTTT. Its translation is CAGSQEGAGARETQYF.

In this sample, this clonotype turned up many times. V gene TRBV6-5 combines with J gene TRBJ1-5; 7 bases are shared with TRBD1. The CDR3 spans 13 residues. The germline V gene encodes CDR1 MNHEY and CDR2 SVGAGI. The V gene end was trimmed by 6 bases and the J gene end by 3 bases; junction bases not matched to a gene: 2. The CDR3 spells CASRGQANQPQHF. The DNA for the CDR3 is TGTGCCAGCAGAGGACAGGCCAATCAGCCCCAGCATTTT.

This clonotype was seen repeatedly, ten times or more. This chain joins TRBV12-3 or TRBV12-4 and TRBJ2-7, with 11 bases matching TRBD2. V was pared by 6 bases and J by 3 bases, with 4 bases of the junction left unmatched. This CDR3 region has 14 residues. The DNA for the CDR3 is TGTGCCAGCAGCCCCGGGACTAGCGGCTACGAGCAGTACTTC. This gives the protein CASSPGTSGYEQYF.

The chain couples TRBV12-3 or TRBV12-4 to TRBJ2-1, with TRBD2 matching over 14 bases. Trimming at V came to 7 bases and at J to 13 bases, leaving 12 bases not matched to a gene. The CDR3 is 15 amino acids. The CDR3 DNA sequence: TGTGCCAGCACCGATAGGGGACTAGCGGGAGAGACCCAGTTCTTC. Its translation: CASTDRGLAGETQFF.